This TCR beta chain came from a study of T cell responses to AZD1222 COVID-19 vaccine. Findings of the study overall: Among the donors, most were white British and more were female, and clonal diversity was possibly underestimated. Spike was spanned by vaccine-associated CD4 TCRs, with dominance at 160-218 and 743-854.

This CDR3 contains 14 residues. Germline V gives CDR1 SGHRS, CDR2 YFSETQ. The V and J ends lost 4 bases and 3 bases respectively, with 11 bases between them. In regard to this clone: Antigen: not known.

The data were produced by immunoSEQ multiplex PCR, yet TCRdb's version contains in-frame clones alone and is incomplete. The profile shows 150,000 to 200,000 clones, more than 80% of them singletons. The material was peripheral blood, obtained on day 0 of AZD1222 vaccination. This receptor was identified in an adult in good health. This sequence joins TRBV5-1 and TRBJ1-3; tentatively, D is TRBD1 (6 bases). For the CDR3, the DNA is TGCGCCAGCAGCCGCAGGGGCGATGGAAACACCATATATTTT. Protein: CASSRRGDGNTIYF. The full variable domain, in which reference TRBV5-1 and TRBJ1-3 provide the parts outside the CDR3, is KAGVTQTPRYLIKTRGQQVTLSCSPISGHRSVSWYQQTPGQGLQFLFEYFSETQRNKGNFPGRFSGRQFSNSRSEMNVSTLELGDSALYLCASSRRGDGNTIYFGEGSWLTVV.